Detailed here is one T cell receptor (beta chain). The antigen remains unidentified. Germline CDR1 reads SGHVS; CDR2 reads FNYEAQ. The CDR3 totals 15 residues. V dropped 1 base and J dropped 8 bases, with 12 bases sitting between them. The table came from immunoSEQ multiplex PCR; TCRdb's copy has only in-frame clones and leaves some out. The sample totals under 150,000 clones. The data were obtained in a study of T cell responses to AZD1222 COVID-19 vaccine. General study results and limits: At baseline, seropositivity was found in only a handful of AZD1222 recipients. Reportedly, nearly half of unique spike TCRs recognized epitopes outside B.1.351/B.1.1.7 mutations.

The sample comprised peripheral blood. This TCR came from an adult in good health. This chain links TRBV7-6 with TRBJ1-6; D gene ambiguous. The DNA for the CDR3 is TGTGCCAGCAGCTTAGGATCCCCCCAGGATTCACCCCTCCACTTT. Translated, it gives CASSLGSPQDSPLHF.